These 11 T cell receptor beta chains came from one sample sequenced in a study of blood T cell repertoires in COVID-19 (TCRdb year 2020). Library preparation was by the immunoSEQ multiplex PCR assay. TCRdb retrieved this table from immuneACCESS and kept in-frame rearrangements only. Not all clones are present; in checked studies, unresolved V genes account for under half, and no reason is known for the remainder. This sample gives around 290,000 clones in total; around 87% of them show up just once. The ten largest clones capture 7.8% of the sample. The sample taken for sequencing was peripheral blood. The source of these receptors is a woman between 50 and 59 years old who had recovered from COVID-19.

The V gene is TRBV7-9, the J gene TRBJ2-7, with a weak D call TRBD1 (5 bases). CDR3 length: 11 residues. The germline gives CDR1 SEHNR, CDR2 FQNEAQ (reference sequence). Trimming removed 5 bases at V and 9 bases at J, with 11 bases between. CDR3 in DNA: TGTGCCAGCAGCGAAAAGCAGGGGCAGTACTTC. It specifies CASSEKQGQYF.

The genes are TRBV5-1 and TRBJ2-7; 7 positions agree with TRBD1. Germline CDR1 and CDR2: SGHRS and YFSETQ. The CDR3 sequence is 15 residues long. Trimming at V came to 1 base and at J to 2 bases, leaving 6 bases not matched to a gene. The DNA of the CDR3 is TGCGCCAGCAGCTTGTTCCCGGGACAGACCTACGAGCAGTACTTC. Its protein is CASSLFPGQTYEQYF. Variable domain in full (rest from reference TRBV5-1 and TRBJ2-7): KAGVTQTPRYLIKTRGQQVTLSCSPISGHRSVSWYQQTPGQGLQFLFEYFSETQRNKGNFPGRFSGRQFSNSRSEMNVSTLELGDSALYLCASSLFPGQTYEQYFGPGTRLTVT.

Notes on this clone: The identical CDR3 is also encoded by other nucleotide sequences in the sample. The chain joins TRBV7-2 to TRBJ1-1, with 8 bases matching TRBD1. Germline assignment: CDR1 SGHTA and CDR2 FQGNSA. The CDR3 is 14 amino acids. Trimming removed 4 bases from V and 1 base from J; junction bases left unmatched: 2. The CDR3 DNA follows: TGTGCCAGCAGCTCCGGGACAGGGAACACTGAAGCTTTCTTT. Translated, it gives CASSSGTGNTEAFF.

This chain uses TRBV5-4 with TRBJ2-3, with a possible D match to TRBD2 (6 bases). Looked up from germline, CDR1 is SGHNT and CDR2 is YYREEE (reference sequence). CDR3 length: 14 amino acids. Trimming cost V 1 base and J 5 bases, with 11 bases left between them. The CDR3 sequence is CASSLRGAEDTQYF. Here the CDR3 DNA reads TGTGCCAGCAGCTTGCGCGGGGCTGAAGATACGCAGTATTTT.

The chain has TRBV28 and TRBJ1-4, with a tentative D call TRBD1 (6 bases). This CDR3 region has 14 residues. V lost 11 bases, J lost 5 bases, and 18 bases lay in between. CDR1 is MDHEN, CDR2 SYDVKM, per germline. The CDR3 nucleotides read TGTGCCTCCTGGGGGCGACAGCCCAATGAAAAACTGTTTTTT. Translation: CASWGRQPNEKLFF.

The chain is built from TRBV11-3 and TRBJ2-2; D possibly corresponds to TRBD1 (6 bases). V was pared by 5 bases and J by 6 bases, with 13 bases between. This CDR3 is 14 amino acids long. Germline V gene data show CDR1 as SGHNT and CDR2 as YENEEA. Here the CDR3 DNA reads TGTGCCAGCAGCCACGACGGGACACCCGGGGAGCTGTTTTTT. Translation: CASSHDGTPGELFF.

The chain employs TRBV28 and TRBJ2-5, with 8 nucleotides matching TRBD2. The V gene end was trimmed by 2 bases and the J gene end by 6 bases; junction bases not matched to a gene: 5. From germline, CDR1 is MDHEN and CDR2 SYDVKM. The CDR3 has 14 residues. In nucleotides, the CDR3 is TGTGCCAGCAGTTTAACCGGGACTAGACAGACCCAGTACTTC. This codes for CASSLTGTRQTQYF.

The V and J genes are TRBV28 and TRBJ1-3; D gene uncertain. The CDR3 length is 13 residues. Germline CDR1 and CDR2: MDHEN and SYDVKM. The V and J ends lost 6 bases and 0 bases respectively, with 6 bases between them. DNA for the CDR3: TGTGCCAGCAGACCCTACTCTGGAAACACCATATATTTT. Translation: CASRPYSGNTIYF.

This clone was detected once. The rearrangement uses TRBV28 and TRBJ1-2; the match to TRBD1 covers 7 bases. The CDR3 spans 16 residues. Germline V gene sequence: CDR1 MDHEN, CDR2 SYDVKM. The ends lost 5 bases at V and 7 bases at J; junction bases unmatched: 16. The CDR3 reads CASSPPQTGPLGGYTF. In DNA form, the CDR3 reads TGTGCCAGCAGTCCACCACAGACAGGGCCCCTTGGTGGCTACACCTTC.

V usage is TRBV5-6 and J usage is TRBJ2-1; D gene unclear. Germline lookup yields CDR1 SGHDT and CDR2 YYEEEE. This CDR3 is 11 amino acids long. Trimming shortened V by 1 base and J by 14 bases, and 10 bases separated the two germline ends. The CDR3 region has the DNA TGTGCCAGCAGCTTGAGACGTGGAGAGTTCTTC. This sequence encodes CASSLRRGEFF.

The chain recombines TRBV19 with TRBJ2-2; 8 bases line up with TRBD1. The V and J ends lost 1 base and 5 bases, in that order; junction bases with no gene match: 9. Germline V gene data show CDR1 as LNHDA and CDR2 as SQIVND (reference sequence). The CDR3 is made up of 17 amino acids. CDR3 bases: TGTGCCAGTAGTATAGCCGCGACAGGGGTTGGGACCGGGGAGCTGTTTTTT. Translated, it gives CASSIAATGVGTGELFF.